This T cell receptor (beta chain) is from a study of blood T cell repertoires in COVID-19. Study overall: Material from acute and convalescent COVID-19 was sourced from the United States, Italy and Spain. The analysed material was cDNA or gDNA that came from T cells, B-cell-depleted T cells, or PBMCs.

Looked up from germline, CDR1 is SGHNT and CDR2 is YYREEE (reference sequence). This CDR3 is built from 14 residues. Unmatched junction bases numbered 9, after V lost 4 bases and J lost 9 bases. Authors' analysis steps: Amplification of reference gene primers provided the estimated nucleated cell counts. Some clones are missing from TCRdb's copy, which holds only in-frame ones; the method was immunoSEQ multiplex PCR. V, J and clone size are taken as reported in that table, and D and trimming were inferred from the DNA itself. Of about 81,000 clones detected, around 89% appear once; the ten largest clones hold around 12%.

The sequencing sample was made of peripheral blood. The chain employs TRBV5-4 and TRBJ1-1; 10 bases are shared with TRBD1. The clonotype originates from a man between 65 and 85 years old with active or convalescent COVID-19. The CDR3 reads CASSETGGVLKAFF. The CDR3 nucleotides are TGTGCCAGCAGCGAGACAGGGGGCGTGTTAAAAGCTTTCTTT. Complete variable domain (other parts from reference TRBV5-4 and TRBJ1-1): ETGVTQSPTHLIKTRGQQVTLRCSSQSGHNTVSWYQQALGQGPQFIFQYYREEENGRGNFPPRFSGLQFPNYSSELNVNALELDDSALYLCASSETGGVLKAFFGQGTRLTVV.